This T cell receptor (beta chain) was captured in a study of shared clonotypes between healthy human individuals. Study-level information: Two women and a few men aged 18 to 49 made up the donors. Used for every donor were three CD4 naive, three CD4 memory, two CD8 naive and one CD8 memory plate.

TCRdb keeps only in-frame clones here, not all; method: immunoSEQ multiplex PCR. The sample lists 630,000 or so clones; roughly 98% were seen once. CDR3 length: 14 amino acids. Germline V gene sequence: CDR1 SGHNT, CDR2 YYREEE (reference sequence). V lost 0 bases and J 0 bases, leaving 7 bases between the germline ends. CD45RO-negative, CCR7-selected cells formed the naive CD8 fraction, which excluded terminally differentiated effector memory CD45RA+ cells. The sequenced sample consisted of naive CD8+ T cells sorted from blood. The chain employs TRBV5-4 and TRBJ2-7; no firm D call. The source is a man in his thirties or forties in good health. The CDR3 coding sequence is TGTGCCAGCAGCTTGGAAGTCAGCTCCTACGAGCAGTACTTC. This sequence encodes CASSLEVSSYEQYF. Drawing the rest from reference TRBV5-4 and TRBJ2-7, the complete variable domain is ETGVTQSPTHLIKTRGQQVTLRCSSQSGHNTVSWYQQALGQGPQFIFQYYREEENGRGNFPPRFSGLQFPNYSSELNVNALELDDSALYLCASSLEVSSYEQYFGPGTRLTVT.